This T cell receptor (beta chain) is drawn from a study of beta chain features in type 1 diabetes. Findings and caveats of the study: PCR might pick shorter templates more often, in the same way for patients and controls. Among all four CD4+ subsets, Type 1 diabetes patients had TCRB CDR3s that were moderately but significantly shorter. VDJ junctions in type 1 diabetes patients carried more deletions and fewer insertions. Comparison showed that naive, central memory and Treg TCRB repertoires appeared more similar among patients than among healthy donors.

Trimming took 0 bases from V and 5 from J, leaving 8 bases between them. This CDR3 is 15 amino acids long. In germline, CDR1 is SGHVS, CDR2 FQNEAQ. Reverse transcription of all isolated RNA meant that expressed TCRB transcripts were sequenced. TCRdb's copy holds only in-frame clones and misses some; the assay was immunoSEQ multiplex PCR. The top ten hold about 0.64% of the sample, which has 400,000 or so clones, 8% to 10% seen once. This clone appeared a few times. What it binds is not known. Central memory, naive, regulatory and stem cell-like memory CD4+ cells were sorted by CD45RO/CCR7/CD25/CD127/CD95/CD27.

This TCR was recovered from a man aged 25 to 40 with type 1 diabetes. This sequence joins TRBV7-8 and TRBJ1-6; D is unresolved. Sequenced: central memory CD4+ T cells from blood. The CDR3 sequence: CASSLAGADNSPLHF. The CDR3 DNA sequence: TGTGCCAGCAGCTTAGCGGGCGCCGATAATTCACCCCTCCACTTT.